A single sample gave rise to the 23 T cell receptor beta chains below, sequenced in a study of blood T cell dynamics during melanoma immunotherapy (dated by TCRdb to about 2020). The time point label, read with the paper, signifies: week 3, after first cycle of checkpoint inhibitor. To prepare the library, the immunoSEQ multiplex PCR assay was applied. Sourced from immuneACCESS, this table was stored by TCRdb with only in-frame sequences that have V and J called. A share of the clones is absent; for the studies checked, an unresolved V gene accounts for under half, and the remainder has no known explanation. Here the sample has 7,500 to 9,000 clones; approximately 89% occur a single time. The ten most abundant clones make up approximately 3.8% of the sample. The sample consisted of blood, taken from a patient treated with checkpoint blockade. These receptors were taken from a human donor with melanoma.

V gene TRBV15 combines with J gene TRBJ2-7; TRBD2 matches 7 bases. This CDR3 has 15 residues. The germline CDR1 and CDR2 sequences are LNHNV and YYDKDF (reference sequence). With V trimmed by 4 bases and J by 1 base, 7 bases remained unmatched. DNA for the CDR3: TGTGCCACCAGCAACTACCCGGGGGGATCCTACGAGCAGTACTTC. Encoded protein: CATSNYPGGSYEQYF.

The V call is TRBV28, the J call TRBJ2-7; D is perhaps TRBD1 (6 bases). V was shortened by 2 bases and J by 1 base, with 9 bases between the two germline ends. Germline V gives CDR1 MDHEN, CDR2 SYDVKM. The CDR3 is 14 residues long. CDR3 bases: TGTGCCAGCAGTTTAAGGGGGAAATCCTACGAGCAGTACTTC. It codes for CASSLRGKSYEQYF.

This chain joins TRBV28 and TRBJ1-5, with D possibly TRBD1 on 6 matching bases. V lost 4 bases to trimming and J lost 0 bases, with 7 bases between them. Germline V lookup: CDR1 MDHEN, CDR2 SYDVKM. This CDR3 comprises 14 residues. The CDR3 sequence is CASSWDNSNQPQHF. The CDR3 bases are TGTGCCAGCAGTTGGGACAATAGCAATCAGCCCCAGCATTTT.

The chain uses TRBV11-2 and TRBJ1-6; perhaps TRBD1 as D (6 bases). V dropped 5 bases and J dropped 7 bases, with 12 bases sitting between them. The germline gives CDR1 SGHAT, CDR2 FQNNGV. The CDR3 is made up of 14 amino acids. In DNA form, the CDR3 reads TGTGCCAGCAGCGCTCGCAGGGGAAATTCACCCCTCCACTTT. Residues: CASSARRGNSPLHF.

The chain couples TRBV6-6 to TRBJ2-5; 8 nucleotides align to TRBD1. The J call may not be correct, given that the DNA end is closer to TRBJ2-7. The CDR3 is made up of 15 amino acids. Germline lookup yields CDR1 MNHNY and CDR2 SVGAGI (reference sequence). CDR3 in DNA: TGTGCCAGCAGTCTTCAGGGGGCGGGCGAGAACGAGCAGTACTTC. It yields the protein CASSLQGAGENEQYF.

The chain is built from TRBV6-6 and TRBJ1-2; D gene uncertain. The length of the CDR3 is 13 residues. The V and J ends lost 6 bases and 6 bases respectively, with 14 bases between them. Germline V gives CDR1 MNHNY, CDR2 SVGAGI (reference sequence). The DNA for the CDR3 is TGTGCCAGCAGCTCCGCCGCGTCGGATGGCTACACCTTC. It yields the protein CASSSAASDGYTF.

The chain joins TRBV9 to TRBJ1-4; possible D gene TRBD1, 6 bases. Per germline, CDR1 SGDLS and CDR2 YYNGEE. The ends were cut back, 0 bases at V and 2 bases at J, with 8 bases in the middle. This CDR3 region has 15 residues. The CDR3 DNA follows: TGTGCCAGCAGCGTAGGGCAGGGGACTAATGAAAAACTGTTTTTT. Its translation: CASSVGQGTNEKLFF.

This sequence joins TRBV28 and TRBJ2-7; TRBD2 agrees at 15 bases. J lost 0 bases, V lost 4 bases, and 1 base had no gene match. The CDR3 has 16 residues. Germline V CDR1 and CDR2: MDHEN, SYDVKM. The CDR3 DNA reads as TGTGCCAGCAGTTGGACTAGCGGGAGGGCCTCCTACGAGCAGTACTTC. This sequence encodes CASSWTSGRASYEQYF.

The chain employs TRBV29-1 and TRBJ1-1; a weak D match, TRBD1 (5 bases). The CDR3 spans 11 residues. Trimming cost V 7 bases and J 8 bases, with 14 bases left between them. In germline, CDR1 is SQVTM, CDR2 ANQGSEA. CDR3 DNA: TGCAGCGGCGCCAGAGGGACGGAAGCTTTCTTT. Its translation is CSGARGTEAFF.

The V and J genes are TRBV27 and TRBJ2-7; no definite D call. Germline V CDR1 and CDR2: MNHEY, SMNVEV (reference sequence). The CDR3 has 14 residues. V gave up 4 bases and J gave up 3 bases, with 13 bases separating them. The CDR3 reads CASSSDTIHYEQYF. CDR3 DNA: TGTGCCAGCAGTTCCGATACCATCCACTACGAGCAGTACTTC.

The V and J genes are TRBV5-5 and TRBJ2-7; 8 positions match TRBD2. The V gene end was trimmed by 7 bases and the J gene end by 5 bases; junction bases not matched to a gene: 11. Germline V CDR1 and CDR2: SGHKS, YYEKEE (reference sequence). CDR3 length: 14 amino acids. This CDR3 reads CASGIGTSLDEQYF. The CDR3 DNA reads as TGTGCCAGCGGGATCGGGACTAGTCTCGACGAGCAGTACTTC.

The chain recombines TRBV2 with TRBJ1-1, with 9 bases fitting TRBD1. Germline CDR1 and CDR2: SNHLY and FYNNEI. Trimming removed 4 bases from V and 7 bases from J; junction bases left unmatched: 13. This CDR3 region has 16 residues. CDR3 loop: CASSGDSGTGNREAFF. As DNA, the CDR3 is TGTGCCAGCAGTGGAGACTCCGGGACAGGGAACCGTGAAGCTTTCTTT.

The table lists this clone with a few counts. This chain joins TRBV5-1 and TRBJ1-2, with D possibly being TRBD1 (6 bases). The ends were cut back, 5 bases at V and 4 bases at J, with 15 bases in the middle. The CDR3 covers 14 residues. Germline-derived CDR1 and CDR2 are SGHRS and YFSETQ. As DNA, the CDR3 is TGCGCCAGCAGGACAGGCGGGGGGCTCTATGGCTACACCTTC. As protein: CASRTGGGLYGYTF. Together with reference TRBV5-1 and TRBJ1-2, the CDR3 gives the full variable domain: KAGVTQTPRYLIKTRGQQVTLSCSPISGHRSVSWYQQTPGQGLQFLFEYFSETQRNKGNFPGRFSGRQFSNSRSEMNVSTLELGDSALYLCASRTGGGLYGYTFGSGTRLTVV.

The chain employs TRBV5-1 and TRBJ2-1, with 12 bases fitting TRBD2. The CDR3 is 17 residues long. After removal of 2 bases from V and 5 bases from J, the junction contained 8 bases not matched to a gene. Looked up from germline, CDR1 is SGHRS and CDR2 is YFSETQ. CDR3 region: CASSLRSGLAGHNEQFF. The CDR3 DNA is TGCGCCAGCAGCTTACGGTCGGGACTAGCGGGCCACAATGAGCAGTTCTTC.

This chain links TRBV28 with TRBJ1-2, with 7 positions matching TRBD1. The CDR3 totals 14 residues. The trim removed 2 bases at V and 5 bases at J, leaving 5 bases unmatched. Germline V gene lookup returns CDR1 MDHEN and CDR2 SYDVKM. The CDR3, as DNA: TGTGCCAGCAGTTTACGTGGGACAGTTTATGGCTACACCTTC. It codes for CASSLRGTVYGYTF.

The chain carries TRBV9 and TRBJ1-2; 7 bases align to TRBD1. CDR3 length: 15 residues. The germline CDR1 and CDR2 sequences are SGDLS and YYNGEE. J gave up 3 bases and V 6 bases, and 11 bases lay outside the gene matches. Here the CDR3 reads CASTEGGESYYGYTF. The CDR3 DNA reads as TGTGCCAGCACCGAAGGGGGCGAGAGTTACTATGGCTACACCTTC.

This chain uses TRBV19 with TRBJ2-6; D unclear. The V gene's germline CDR1 is LNHDA and CDR2 SQIVND (reference sequence). The CDR3 sequence is 14 residues long. V was shortened by 3 bases and J by 4 bases, with 7 bases between the two germline ends. CDR3 nucleotides: TGTGCCAGTAGTATTGGTGCGGGGGCCAACGTCCTGACTTTC. Translation: CASSIGAGANVLTF.

This chain joins TRBV28 and TRBJ2-7; either TRBD1 or TRBD2 may supply D (6 bases each). The germline gives CDR1 MDHEN, CDR2 SYDVKM. V lost 7 bases to trimming and J lost 5 bases, with 24 bases between them. The CDR3 consists of 16 residues. CDR3: CASTSSPGAPPNEQYF. The CDR3 DNA sequence: TGTGCCAGCACCTCGTCCCCGGGGGCCCCCCCAAACGAGCAGTACTTC.

The J gene is TRBJ2-7, the V gene TRBV2; tentative D call: TRBD2 (6 bases). V was cut by 1 base and J by 6 bases, with 16 bases left in between. CDR1 and CDR2 (germline): SNHLY, FYNNEI. The CDR3 is made up of 15 amino acids. This CDR3 reads CASSEGVAGWGEQYF. CDR3 DNA sequence: TGTGCCAGCAGTGAAGGGGTTGCGGGATGGGGCGAGCAGTACTTC. The full variable domain, rest sourced from reference TRBV2 and TRBJ2-7, is EPEVTQTPSHQVTQMGQEVILRCVPISNHLYFYWYRQILGQKVEFLVSFYNNEISEKSEIFDDQFSVERPDGSNFTLKIRSTKLEDSAMYFCASSEGVAGWGEQYFGPGTRLTVT.

This clone was seen a few times. The chain uses TRBV4-2 and TRBJ1-4; 7 bases agree with TRBD1. Germline-derived CDR1 and CDR2 are LGHNA and YNFKEQ. The V segment lost 2 bases and the J segment 5 bases; nucleotides outside the gene matches: 5. This CDR3 region has 15 residues. The CDR3 loop reads CASSQMTGTNEKLFF. The DNA for the CDR3 is TGTGCCAGCAGCCAAATGACAGGGACAAATGAAAAACTGTTTTTT.

This chain joins TRBV2 and TRBJ1-2; D is uncertain. V lost 4 bases and J lost 4, with 7 bases in between. Looked up from germline, CDR1 is SNHLY and CDR2 is FYNNEI. The CDR3 length is 12 residues. CDR3 sequence reads: CASSVTAYGYTF. The CDR3 DNA reads TGTGCCAGCAGTGTAACCGCCTATGGCTACACCTTC.

This chain connects TRBV28 to TRBJ1-4; no clear D gene. The germline gives CDR1 MDHEN, CDR2 SYDVKM. The CDR3 sequence is 13 residues long. Trimming removed 8 bases from V and 4 bases from J, with 11 bases in between. The CDR3 nucleotides are TGTGCCAGCTTTAGCAGAATTAATGAAAAACTGTTTTTT. It specifies CASFSRINEKLFF.

The J gene is TRBJ2-7, the V gene TRBV18, with 13 bases identical to TRBD2. The junction had 5 bases not matched to a gene; V was cut back by 5 bases and J by 7 bases. The CDR3 sequence is 14 residues long. The V gene's germline CDR1 is KGHSH and CDR2 LQKENI. CDR3 nucleotide sequence: TGTGCCAGCTCATGGACTAGCGGGAGCGGGGAGCAGTACTTC. This codes for CASSWTSGSGEQYF. The full variable domain, rest sourced from reference TRBV18 and TRBJ2-7, is NAGVMQNPRHLVRRRGQEARLRCSPMKGHSHVYWYRQLPEEGLKFMVYLQKENIIDESGMPKERFSAEFPKEGPSILRIQQVVRGDSAAYFCASSWTSGSGEQYFGPGTRLTVT.